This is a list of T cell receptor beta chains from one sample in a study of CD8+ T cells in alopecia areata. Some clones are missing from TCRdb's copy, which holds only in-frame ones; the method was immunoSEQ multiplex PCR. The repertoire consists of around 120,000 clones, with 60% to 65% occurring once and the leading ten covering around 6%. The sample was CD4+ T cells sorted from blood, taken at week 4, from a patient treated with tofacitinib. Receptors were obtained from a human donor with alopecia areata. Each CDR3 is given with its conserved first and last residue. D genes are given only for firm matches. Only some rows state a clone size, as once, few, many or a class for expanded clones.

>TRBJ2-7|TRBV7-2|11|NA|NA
CASARWYEQYF
TGTGCCAGTGCTCGTTGGTACGAGCAGTACTTC
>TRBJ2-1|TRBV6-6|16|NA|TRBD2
CASSFGLAGGFGEQFF
TGTGCCAGCAGTTTCGGACTAGCGGGAGGGTTTGGTGAGCAGTTCTTC
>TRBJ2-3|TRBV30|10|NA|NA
CAYRTDTQYF
TGTGCCTACAGGACAGATACGCAGTATTTT
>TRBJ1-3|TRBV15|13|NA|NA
CATSRGWVDTIYF
TGTGCCACCAGCAGAGGTTGGGTAGACACCATATATTTT
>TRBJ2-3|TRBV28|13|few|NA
CASVNPSTDTQYF
TGTGCCAGCGTGAACCCTAGCACAGATACGCAGTATTTT
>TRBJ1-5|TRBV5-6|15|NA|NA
CASSFWAAHNQPQHF
TGTGCCAGCAGCTTCTGGGCAGCTCACAATCAGCCCCAGCATTTT
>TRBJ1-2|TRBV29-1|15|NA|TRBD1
CSVLGGQDTNYGYTF
TGCAGCGTTTTGGGTGGACAGGACACTAACTATGGCTACACCTTC
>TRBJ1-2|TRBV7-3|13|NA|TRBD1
CASSSGQGIGYTF
TGTGCCAGCAGCTCGGGACAGGGGATTGGCTACACCTTC
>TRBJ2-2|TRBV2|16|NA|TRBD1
CASSPTDRGITGELFF
TGTGCCAGCAGTCCTACAGACAGGGGGATTACCGGGGAGCTGTTTTTT
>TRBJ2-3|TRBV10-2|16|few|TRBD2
CASSEASGGTGDTQYF
TGCGCCAGCAGTGAAGCTAGCGGGGGGACCGGAGATACGCAGTATTTT
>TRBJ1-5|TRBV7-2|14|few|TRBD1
CASSPGQGNQPQHF
TGTGCCAGCAGCCCGGGACAGGGCAATCAGCCCCAGCATTTT
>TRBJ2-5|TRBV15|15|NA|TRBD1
CATSRDRDRQETQYF
TGTGCCACCAGCAGAGATCGGGACAGACAAGAGACCCAGTACTTC
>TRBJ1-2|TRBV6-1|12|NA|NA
CASSETDYGYTF
TGTGCCAGCAGTGAAACCGATTATGGCTACACCTTC
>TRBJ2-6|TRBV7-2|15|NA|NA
CASSLVSSGANVLTF
TGTGCCAGCAGCTTAGTAAGCTCTGGGGCCAACGTCCTGACTTTC
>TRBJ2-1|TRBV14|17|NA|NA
CASSQDITGRGRNEQFF
TGTGCCAGCAGCCAGGACATCACAGGAAGGGGTCGGAATGAGCAGTTCTTC
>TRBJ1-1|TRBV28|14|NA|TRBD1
CASSLPGGYAEAFF
TGTGCCAGCAGTTTACCAGGGGGCTATGCTGAAGCTTTCTTT
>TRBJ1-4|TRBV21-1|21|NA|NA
CASSSHYAGTTPHATNEKLFF
TGTGCCAGCAGCAGCCATTACGCCGGGACGACTCCTCATGCAACTAATGAAAAACTGTTTTTT
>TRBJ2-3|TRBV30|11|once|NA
CAWGITDTQYF
TGTGCCTGGGGCATCACAGATACGCAGTATTTT
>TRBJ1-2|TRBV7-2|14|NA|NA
CASSLASGGDGYTF
TGTGCCAGCAGCTTAGCGTCGGGGGGGGACGGCTACACCTTC
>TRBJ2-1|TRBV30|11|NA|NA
CAWSLTGEQFF
TGTGCCTGGAGTCTAACGGGAGAGCAGTTCTTC
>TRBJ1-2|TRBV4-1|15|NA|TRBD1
CASSQTGTGSYGYTF
TGCGCCAGCAGCCAAACCGGGACAGGTTCCTATGGCTACACCTTC
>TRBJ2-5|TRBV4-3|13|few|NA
CASRGGNQETQYF
TGCGCCTCTCGGGGCGGGAACCAAGAGACCCAGTACTTC
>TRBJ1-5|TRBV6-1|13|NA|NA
CASSEAWGGPQHF
TGTGCCAGCAGTGAAGCATGGGGGGGGCCCCAGCATTTT
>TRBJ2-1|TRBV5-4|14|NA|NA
CASSEGLTYNEQFF
TGTGCCAGCAGCGAAGGACTGACCTACAATGAGCAGTTCTTC
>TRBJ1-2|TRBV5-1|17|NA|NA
CASSLEFLGSGGYGYTF
TGCGCCAGCAGCTTGGAGTTTCTTGGATCAGGAGGCTATGGCTACACCTTC
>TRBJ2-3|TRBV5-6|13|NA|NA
CASSWGSTDTQYF
TGTGCCAGCAGCTGGGGAAGCACAGATACGCAGTATTTT
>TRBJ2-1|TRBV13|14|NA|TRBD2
CASRPRLAADEQFF
TGTGCCAGCAGGCCGAGACTAGCAGCGGATGAGCAGTTCTTC
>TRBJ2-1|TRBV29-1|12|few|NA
CSGSEMTGKQFF
TGCAGCGGGTCGGAGATGACAGGAAAGCAGTTCTTC
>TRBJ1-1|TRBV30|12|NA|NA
CAWSRGSTEAFF
TGTGCCTGGAGTAGGGGGAGCACTGAAGCTTTCTTT
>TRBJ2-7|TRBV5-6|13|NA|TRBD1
CASSHRGVYEQYF
TGTGCCAGCAGCCACAGGGGGGTCTACGAGCAGTACTTC
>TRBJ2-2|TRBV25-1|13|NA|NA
CASRRDYTGELFF
TGTGCCAGTAGGAGGGATTACACCGGGGAGCTGTTTTTT
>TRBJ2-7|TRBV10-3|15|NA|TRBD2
CAISESKTSSYEQYF
TGTGCCATCAGTGAGTCCAAGACTAGCAGCTACGAGCAGTACTTC
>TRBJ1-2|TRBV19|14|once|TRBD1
CAGLIPGQGYGYTF
TGTGCCGGTCTGATACCGGGACAGGGTTATGGCTACACCTTC
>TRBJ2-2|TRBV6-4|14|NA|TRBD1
CASSIGQGDGELFF
TGTGCCAGCAGCATCGGACAGGGTGACGGGGAGCTGTTTTTT
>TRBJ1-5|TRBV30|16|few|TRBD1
CAWSTPGGQGNQPQHF
TGTGCCTGGAGTACACCCGGAGGACAGGGCAATCAGCCCCAGCATTTT
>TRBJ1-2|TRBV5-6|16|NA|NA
CASSLKGGRANYGYTF
TGTGCCAGCAGCTTGAAAGGGGGACGAGCTAACTATGGCTACACCTTC
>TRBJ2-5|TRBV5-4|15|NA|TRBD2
CASSLVLAEQETQYF
TGTGCCAGCAGCTTGGTCCTAGCGGAACAAGAGACCCAGTACTTC
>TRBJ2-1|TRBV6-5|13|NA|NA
CASRRDTDNEQFF
TGTGCCAGCAGACGTGATACGGACAATGAGCAGTTCTTC
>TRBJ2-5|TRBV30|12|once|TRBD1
CAWNRGQETQYF
TGTGCCTGGAACAGGGGTCAAGAGACCCAGTACTTC
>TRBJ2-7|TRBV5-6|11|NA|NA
CASSYDYEQYF
TGTGCCAGCAGCTATGACTACGAGCAGTACTTC
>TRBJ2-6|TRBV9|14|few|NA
CASSPRSGANVLTF
TGTGCCAGCAGCCCCCGCTCTGGGGCCAACGTCCTGACTTTC
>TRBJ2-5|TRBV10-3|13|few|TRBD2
CAAHGGGLETQYF
TGTGCCGCCCACGGCGGGGGGCTTGAGACCCAGTACTTC
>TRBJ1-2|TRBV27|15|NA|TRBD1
CASSLSGTGVGGYTF
TGTGCCAGCAGTTTATCTGGGACAGGGGTCGGTGGCTACACCTTC
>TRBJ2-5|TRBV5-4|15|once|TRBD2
CASSLGLAGGETQYF
TGTGCCAGCAGCTTGGGCCTAGCGGGGGGGGAGACCCAGTACTTC
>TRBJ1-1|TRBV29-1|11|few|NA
CSVATTTEAFF
TGCAGCGTGGCGACAACCACTGAAGCTTTCTTT
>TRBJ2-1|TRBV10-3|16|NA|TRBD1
CAISEATGGSYNEQFF
TGTGCCATCAGTGAGGCGACAGGGGGCTCCTACAATGAGCAGTTCTTC